The source of this TCR beta chain is a study of identical twins. Findings of the study overall: Conclusions leaned on cross-sectional statistical analysis and did not track the same donors over time. Insertions were reduced in abundant cord blood beta clonotypes but not in memory repertoires. Models predicted less out-of-frame TCR alpha sharing in monozygotic twins than was found.

A universal primer site was created by template switching, with the cDNA bearing unique molecular identifiers. TCRdb re-called the 5' RACE reads with MiXCR, one entry per CDR3 protein. The table includes around 680,000 distinct CDR3 sequences, over 8.5% detected once. The CDR3 covers 13 residues. With 7 bases removed from V and 1 base from J, the gap between germline ends came to 12 bases. Germline values: CDR1 SGHRS, CDR2 YFSETQ. This clonotype was found many times. Antigen unknown. These sequences were also reported in another study, on yellow fever vaccine responses in identical twins.

This sequence joins TRBV5-1 and TRBJ2-7; D ambiguous. The sequencing input was PBMCs. The TCR comes from a woman aged 18-35 years in good health. CDR3 sequence reads: CASGPGTSYEQYF. The DNA of the CDR3 is TGCGCCAGCGGTCCGGGCACTTCCTACGAGCAGTACTTC. The variable domain in full, with the rest retrieved from reference TRBV5-1 and TRBJ2-7, is KAGVTQTPRYLIKTRGQQVTLSCSPISGHRSVSWYQQTPGQGLQFLFEYFSETQRNKGNFPGRFSGRQFSNSRSEMNVSTLELGDSALYLCASGPGTSYEQYFGPGTRLTVT.